The 30 T cell receptor beta chains below come from one sample, sequenced in a study of blood T cell repertoires in COVID-19. Profiled with immunoSEQ multiplex PCR; TCRdb holds only in-frame clones, not every one. This repertoire shows some 70,000 clones, nearly 90% found once; its top ten account for more than 4.5%. Sequenced sample: peripheral blood. These receptors originate from a man aged 50-59 years with acute or convalescent COVID-19.

This chain connects TRBV15 to TRBJ1-1; D is possibly TRBD1 (6 bases). Germline lookup yields CDR1 LNHNV and CDR2 YYDKDF (reference sequence). The CDR3 length is 13 residues. The V and J ends lost 2 bases and 10 bases respectively, with 14 bases between them. This CDR3 reads CATSRSNRVAAFF. CDR3 sequence (DNA): TGTGCCACCAGCAGAAGTAACAGGGTCGCAGCTTTCTTT.

This chain connects TRBV11-3 to TRBJ2-1; a possible D gene is TRBD2 (7 bases). CDR3 length: 14 residues. From germline, CDR1 is SGHNT and CDR2 YENEEA. Trimming removed 5 bases at V and 6 bases at J, with 14 bases between. In DNA form, the CDR3 reads TGTGCCAGCAGCGAAAGGGGGGAGGGCAATGAGCAGTTCTTC. Translation gives CASSERGEGNEQFF.

The CDR3 bases are TGTGCCAGCAGCTCCAGTCGGACAGGGGGAATAGGAGGTGAGCAGTTCTTC. This codes for CASSSSRTGGIGGEQFF. The chain uses TRBV7-8 and TRBJ2-1, with TRBD1 matching 10 bases. Losses at the gene ends were 4 bases for V and 9 bases for J; bases not matched to a gene: 15. This CDR3 contains 17 residues. CDR1 is SGHVS and CDR2 is FQNEAQ in the germline V gene.

The chain combines TRBV7-2 with TRBJ2-3; 7 bases map to TRBD2. The CDR3 has 16 residues. V trimming: 5 bases; J trimming: 2 bases; junction bases outside the gene matches: 10. Germline CDR1 SGHTA, CDR2 FQGNSA. CDR3 DNA sequence: TGTGCCAGCAGCCCCCCGACTAGCCGCCCCACAGATACGCAGTATTTT. It codes for CASSPPTSRPTDTQYF.

This chain uses TRBV7-8 with TRBJ2-1; 7 bases fit TRBD2. This CDR3 spans 16 amino acids. In germline, CDR1 is SGHVS, CDR2 FQNEAQ. V shed 10 bases and J 0 bases; nucleotides not matched to a gene: 12. CDR3 in DNA: TGTGCCACCACCCGGGCGGGAGTGGGCTCCTACAATGAGCAGTTCTTC. It translates to CATTRAGVGSYNEQFF.

There are a few counts of this clone. V and J are TRBV5-4 and TRBJ1-2; 12 bases line up with TRBD1. The germline CDR1 and CDR2 sequences are SGHNT and YYREEE (reference sequence). The V gene end was trimmed by 4 bases and the J gene end by 4 bases; junction bases not matched to a gene: 11. The CDR3 spans 17 residues. In DNA, the CDR3 is TGTGCCAGCAGCAGACCCGGGACAGGGGGCTCGATCTATGGCTACACCTTC. Encoded protein: CASSRPGTGGSIYGYTF.

J is TRBJ1-1 and V is TRBV7-9; 7 bases align to TRBD1. Looked up from germline, CDR1 is SEHNR and CDR2 is FQNEAQ (reference sequence). V dropped 4 bases and J dropped 3; count of bases not matched to a gene: 2. There are 13 residues in the CDR3. CDR3 coding DNA: TGTGCCAGCAGCTGGGGACAGTACACTGAAGCTTTCTTT. It codes for CASSWGQYTEAFF.

The V and J genes are TRBV18 and TRBJ2-2; D is undetermined. The CDR3 extends over 17 amino acids. CDR1 is KGHSH, CDR2 LQKENI, per germline. The V and J ends lost 2 bases and 0 bases respectively, with 13 bases between them. As DNA, the CDR3 is TGTGCCAGCTCACCATCTTCAACGGTTGCGAACACCGGGGAGCTGTTTTTT. It translates to CASSPSSTVANTGELFF.

This chain uses TRBV27 with TRBJ2-7, with TRBD2 identical over 14 bases. The length of the CDR3 is 15 residues. Germline lookup yields CDR1 MNHEY and CDR2 SMNVEV (reference sequence). V was pared by 7 bases and J by 5 bases, with 7 bases of the junction left unmatched. The CDR3 here is CASKTGLAGAHEQYF. CDR3 sequence (DNA): TGTGCCAGCAAAACGGGACTAGCGGGAGCCCACGAGCAGTACTTC.

The gene calls are TRBV5-5 and TRBJ1-2; 8 bases map to TRBD1. The V gene end was trimmed by 6 bases and the J gene end by 1 base; junction bases not matched to a gene: 8. CDR3 length: 15 amino acids. Germline CDR1 SGHKS, CDR2 YYEKEE (reference sequence). The CDR3 is CASTRGQGGNYGYTF. DNA for the CDR3: TGTGCCAGCACCCGAGGACAGGGCGGTAACTATGGCTACACCTTC.

V is TRBV9 and J is TRBJ2-1; 7 nucleotides agree with TRBD2. V trimming: 0 bases; J trimming: 7 bases; junction bases outside the gene matches: 10. CDR1 is SGDLS, CDR2 YYNGEE, per germline. The length of the CDR3 is 16 residues. CDR3 in DNA: TGTGCCAGCAGCGTAGTGGCGGGAGTTGTAAAGAATGAGCAGTTCTTC. This sequence encodes CASSVVAGVVKNEQFF.

This rearrangement joins TRBV10-3 to TRBJ2-1; no clear D. The CDR3 contains 13 residues. The V and J ends lost 6 bases and 3 bases respectively, with 9 bases between them. In germline, CDR1 is ENHRY, CDR2 SYGVKD. The CDR3 nucleotides read TGTGCCATCAGCCGCGTAATCTACAATGAGCAGTTCTTC. Residues: CAISRVIYNEQFF.

The chain is built from TRBV18 and TRBJ1-6; no definite D call. CDR1 and CDR2 (germline): KGHSH, LQKENI. V lost 1 base to trimming and J lost 6 bases, with 10 bases between them. There are 15 residues in the CDR3. CDR3 nucleotides: TGTGCCAGCTCACCACATTCACAGCCTAATTCACCCCTCCACTTT. Encoded protein: CASSPHSQPNSPLHF.

This chain connects TRBV27 to TRBJ2-2; D is perhaps TRBD1 (5 bases). Germline-derived CDR1 and CDR2 are MNHEY and SMNVEV (reference sequence). The CDR3 extends over 13 amino acids. V was cut by 5 bases and J by 4 bases, with 8 bases left in between. The CDR3 region has the DNA TGTGCCAGCAGTGGACACCTCACCGGGGAGCTGTTTTTT. It codes for CASSGHLTGELFF.

This clone was counted between two and nine times. The chain employs TRBV11-3 and TRBJ2-7; 8 bases are a match to TRBD2. Germline trimming cut 5 bases from V and 5 bases from J; bases unmatched to any gene: 8. Per germline, CDR1 SGHNT and CDR2 YENEEA. The CDR3 loop spans 14 amino acids. DNA for the CDR3: TGTGCCAGCAGCCCAACTAGCGGCGCCCACGAGCAGTACTTC. This codes for CASSPTSGAHEQYF.

The chain has TRBV9 and TRBJ1-1; the D is unclear. The germline V gene encodes CDR1 SGDLS and CDR2 YYNGEE. This CDR3 spans 14 amino acids. Trimming cost V 6 bases and J 1 base, with 13 bases left between them. The CDR3: CASNPSGGNTEAFF. In DNA, the CDR3 is TGTGCCAGCAACCCTTCAGGAGGGAACACTGAAGCTTTCTTT.

The rearrangement links TRBV2 to TRBJ1-2; D ambiguous. Trimming left V 7 bases short and J 4 bases short, with 16 bases between. Germline CDR1 is SNHLY and CDR2 is FYNNEI. This CDR3 comprises 14 residues. This CDR3 is CASTARSEVYGYTF. Written as DNA, the CDR3 is TGTGCCAGCACAGCGCGGTCTGAGGTCTATGGCTACACCTTC.

The rearrangement uses TRBV9 and TRBJ2-5; D may be TRBD1 (6 bases). Trimming took off 4 bases at V and 4 bases at J, with 20 bases between the two ends. The length of the CDR3 is 16 residues. Germline CDR1 is SGDLS and CDR2 is YYNGEE. In nucleotides, the CDR3 is TGTGCCAGCAGCCCACCCCCGAGGTCAGGGGTAGAGACCCAGTACTTC. The encoded protein is CASSPPPRSGVETQYF.

CDR3 region: CASSLATGTEAFF. The CDR3 DNA sequence: TGTGCCAGCAGTTTAGCGACTGGGACTGAAGCTTTCTTT. This rearrangement joins TRBV12-3 or TRBV12-4 to TRBJ1-1; no reliable D call. V lost 0 bases and J lost 5, with 7 bases in between. The CDR3 has 13 amino acids.

The V gene is TRBV30, the J gene TRBJ2-5; 13 bases match TRBD2. Unmatched junction bases numbered 5, after V lost 3 bases and J lost 4 bases. Per germline, CDR1 GTSNPN and CDR2 SVGIG (reference sequence). CDR3 length: 15 residues. CDR3 sequence reads: CAWSFGLAGVETQYF. The CDR3 DNA reads as TGTGCCTGGAGCTTTGGACTAGCGGGGGTAGAGACCCAGTACTTC.

The chain uses TRBV11-2 and TRBJ2-7, with D possibly being TRBD2 (6 bases). This CDR3 has 14 residues. Germline V gives CDR1 SGHAT, CDR2 FQNNGV. Trimming pared 5 bases from V and 2 bases from J, leaving 13 bases between. Written as DNA, the CDR3 is TGTGCCAGCAGCCGGGACTGGACTACCTACGAGCAGTACTTC. Translated: CASSRDWTTYEQYF.

This chain links TRBV9 with TRBJ1-1, with 9 nucleotides matching TRBD1. The germline gives CDR1 SGDLS, CDR2 YYNGEE. This CDR3 contains 14 residues. V was clipped by 0 bases and J by 6 bases; unmatched bases: 3. The CDR3 DNA follows: TGTGCCAGCAGCGTAGGGACAGGGGTTCCTGAAGCTTTCTTT. Translation gives CASSVGTGVPEAFF. Complete variable domain (other parts from reference TRBV9 and TRBJ1-1): DSGVTQTPKHLITATGQRVTLRCSPRSGDLSVYWYQQSLDQGLQFLIQYYNGEERAKGNILERFSAQQFPDLHSELNLSSLELGDSALYFCASSVGTGVPEAFFGQGTRLTVV.

CDR3 sequence (DNA): TGTGCCAGCAGCTTAAAAACAGGAGCTAACTATGGCTACACCTTC. The encoded protein is CASSLKTGANYGYTF. The chain combines TRBV7-2 with TRBJ1-2; D may be TRBD1 (5 bases). From germline, CDR1 is SGHTA and CDR2 FQGNSA. Trimming removed 2 bases at V and 0 bases at J, with 10 bases between. The CDR3 length is 15 residues. The variable domain in full, completed from reference TRBV7-2 and TRBJ1-2, reads GAGVSQSPSNKVTEKGKDVELRCDPISGHTALYWYRQSLGQGLEFLIYFQGNSAPDKSGLPSDRFSAERTGGSVSTLTIQRTQQEDSAVYLCASSLKTGANYGYTFGSGTRLTVV.

The chain recombines TRBV13 with TRBJ2-5, with D perhaps matching TRBD1 (5 bases). The CDR3 spans 16 residues. Deletions cut 1 base from V and 3 bases from J, with 15 bases between. Germline CDR1 and CDR2: PRHDT and FYEKMQ (reference sequence). The CDR3 loop reads CASSLVGQGGKETQYF. The CDR3 nucleotides read TGTGCCAGCAGCTTAGTAGGTCAGGGTGGCAAAGAGACCCAGTACTTC.

The DNA for the CDR3 is TGTGCCAGCAGCTTTGGGGCAGGAGGGGATGAAAAACTGTTTTTT. This encodes CASSFGAGGDEKLFF. The rearrangement joins TRBV5-6 to TRBJ1-4; TRBD1 might be the D (5 bases). The CDR3 has 15 residues. Germline CDR1 is SGHDT and CDR2 is YYEEEE. The V end lost 2 bases, the J end lost 6 bases, and 14 bases lay between the germline ends.

The CDR3 protein is CASSYRTFSGMTDTQYF. CDR3 coding DNA: TGTGCCAGCAGTTACCGTACATTTAGCGGGATGACAGATACGCAGTATTTT. The chain has TRBV6-7 and TRBJ2-3, with 8 bases matching TRBD2. TRBV6-7 is an ORF; its function is uncertain. The length of the CDR3 is 17 residues. V gave up 2 bases and J gave up 3 bases; unmatched junction bases: 10.

This clone was detected only a few times. Relative to the germline gene, one junction end is altered; a read error may explain this. This sequence joins TRBV5-4 and TRBJ1-2; D may be TRBD1 (5 bases). Germline assignment: CDR1 SGHNT and CDR2 YYREEE (reference sequence). The CDR3 extends over 13 amino acids. The CDR3 DNA reads TGTGCCAGCAGCTTGGCGGGGGACTACGGCTACACCTTC. Translated, it gives CASSLAGDYGYTF.

The V call is TRBV12-5, the J call TRBJ1-1; 9 bases map to TRBD1. V shed 2 bases, J shed 4 bases, and the junction held 26 bases outside the gene matches. The CDR3 extends over 22 amino acids. CDR1 and CDR2 (germline): LGHNT, FRNRAP. The chain's CDR3 is CASGLSARTGTGPLAEGTEAFF. CDR3 bases: TGTGCTAGTGGTTTGTCAGCACGAACCGGGACAGGGCCACTTGCCGAGGGCACTGAAGCTTTCTTT.

The chain recombines TRBV6-6 with TRBJ2-1, with D uncertain. The CDR3 contains 12 residues. Germline loops: CDR1 MNHNY, CDR2 SVGAGI (reference sequence). V was clipped by 3 bases and J by 6 bases, with 6 bases between them. CDR3 sequence reads: CASSYMFNEQFF. The CDR3 DNA is TGTGCCAGCAGTTATATGTTCAATGAGCAGTTCTTC.

The chain has TRBV7-9 and TRBJ2-3; 7 nucleotides match TRBD2. Germline CDR1 reads SEHNR; CDR2 reads FQNEAQ (reference sequence). The CDR3 is 16 residues long. The V segment lost 1 base and the J segment 2 bases; nucleotides outside the gene matches: 6. CDR3: CASSLVASGDTDTQYF. In DNA form, the CDR3 reads TGTGCCAGCAGCTTAGTGGCTAGCGGAGACACAGATACGCAGTATTTT.